This T cell receptor (beta chain) is from a study of regulatory T cells in long-lasting Graves disease. Background on the study: Under 3 months of antithyroid drugs had been taken by newly diagnosed Graves' patients.

This clonotype has more than one count but fewer than ten. No antigen is known for it. Assembly of TCR beta libraries relied on iRepertoire HTBI primers together with Arm-PCR of CDR3 regions. TCRdb passed the multiplex PCR reads through MiXCR, listing each CDR3 protein once. This table holds 350,000 to 450,000 distinct CDR3 sequences, approximately 15% found once. The CDR3 covers 13 residues. Germline loops: CDR1 ENHRY, CDR2 SYGVKD. V lost 10 bases, J lost 9 bases, and 10 bases stayed unmatched. The sample's time point: newly diagnosed GD, antithyroid drugs for less than 3 months. The TCR library was made from RNA extracted from PBMCs. One endocrinology department in Xi'an, China, was where patients came from. Overall study results and limits: TRBV28, TRBJ1-2 and TRBJ2-5 were favored in persistent disease. More public clonotypes were shared by persistent patients (around 2,600) than by new patients (under 1,000).

These records were also assigned to another study, of T cells in Graves' hyperthyroidism and ophthalmopathy.

The V call is TRBV10-3, the J call TRBJ2-1, with 9 bases matching TRBD2. The source material was peripheral blood mononuclear cells (PBMCs), sampled at new diagnosis, from a patient treated with antithyroid drugs. The TCR sequence derives from a woman in her twenties or thirties with Graves disease. CDR3 in DNA: TGTGCCACCCTTGGAGCGCGGGAGGGTGAGCAGTTCTTC. Protein: CATLGAREGEQFF.